The 29 T cell receptor beta chains listed next were all sequenced from one sample in a study of blood T cell repertoires in COVID-19. Using immunoSEQ multiplex PCR, the repertoire was profiled, and TCRdb retains in-frame clones only, with some absent. The sample lists 200,000 to 250,000 clones, 85% to 90% seen once, with less than 3% in the top ten. What was sequenced was peripheral blood. These receptors all come from a man aged 25-40 years with COVID-19, enrolled during active disease.

The gene calls are TRBV6-5 and TRBJ2-4; 7 nucleotides match TRBD2. CDR3 length: 14 residues. After removal of 10 bases from V and 6 bases from J, the junction contained 12 bases not matched to a gene. Per germline, CDR1 MNHEY and CDR2 SVGAGI. The CDR3 here is CATTGAGVRNIQYF. DNA of the CDR3: TGTGCCACCACTGGTGCGGGAGTGAGAAACATTCAGTACTTC.

The CDR3 coding sequence is TGCAGTGCTAGTTCCCCCCAGAGCGCTAGCGGGGGGATGTATACGCAGTATTTT. Translation: CSASSPQSASGGMYTQYF. J is TRBJ2-3 and V is TRBV20-1; TRBD2 matches at 11 bases. The length of the CDR3 is 18 residues. Losses at the gene ends were 3 bases for V and 7 bases for J; bases not matched to a gene: 18. Germline V lookup: CDR1 DFQATT, CDR2 SNEGSKA (reference sequence).

This clone was observed a single time. This chain connects TRBV3-1 (or the pseudogene TRBV3-2) to TRBJ2-1; the D gene is possibly TRBD1 (7 bases). The CDR3 totals 17 residues. Per the germline V gene, CDR1 is LGHDT and CDR2 is YNNKEL (reference sequence). Trimming removed 0 bases at V and 6 bases at J, with 18 bases between. The DNA for the CDR3 is TGTGCCAGCAGCCAAGATCAGGGGGGCGGTTGTGGCAATGAGCAGTTCTTC. Its translation is CASSQDQGGGCGNEQFF.

V and J are TRBV9 and TRBJ1-1; D perhaps matches TRBD1 (5 bases). The CDR3 covers 13 residues. The V gene's germline CDR1 is SGDLS and CDR2 YYNGEE. Trimming took 0 bases from V and 4 from J, leaving 7 bases between them. CDR3 region: CASSVEGRTEAFF. The CDR3 DNA sequence: TGTGCCAGCAGCGTAGAGGGGCGCACTGAAGCTTTCTTT.

In this sample, this clone turned up once. CDR3 sequence reads: CASSLDSYEQYF. For the CDR3, the DNA is TGTGCCAGCAGCCTTGACAGTTACGAGCAGTACTTC. This chain links TRBV12-3 or TRBV12-4 with TRBJ2-7; D is possibly TRBD1 (5 bases). V lost 6 bases, J lost 4 bases, and 10 bases lay in between. The CDR3 covers 12 residues.

The chain joins TRBV27 to TRBJ1-2; 9 bases map to TRBD1. Germline-derived CDR1 and CDR2 are MNHEY and SMNVEV (reference sequence). CDR3 length: 15 residues. Unmatched junction bases numbered 13, after V lost 8 bases and J lost 6 bases. The CDR3 nucleotides are TGTGCCAGCCGCACCACAGGGGGCGCCGTAGATGGCTACACCTTC. As protein: CASRTTGGAVDGYTF.

This rearrangement joins TRBV14 to TRBJ1-3; no firm D call. This CDR3 spans 17 amino acids. Germline V gene lookup returns CDR1 SGHDN and CDR2 FVKESK. V lost 2 bases and J lost 0, with 14 bases in between. The CDR3 loop is CASSQYRLPSSGNTIYF. The CDR3 DNA follows: TGTGCCAGCAGCCAATACCGACTTCCTAGCTCTGGAAACACCATATATTTT.

V gene TRBV12-3 or TRBV12-4 combines with J gene TRBJ2-7, with 8 bases matching TRBD1. There are 13 residues in the CDR3. The V gene end was trimmed by 2 bases and the J gene end by 5 bases; junction bases not matched to a gene: 2. The CDR3 sequence is CASSLQGADEQYF. DNA of the CDR3: TGTGCCAGCAGTTTACAGGGGGCCGACGAGCAGTACTTC.

The rearrangement links TRBV11-2 to TRBJ1-6; 10 nucleotides align to TRBD1. Germline V gives CDR1 SGHAT, CDR2 FQNNGV. The CDR3 extends over 15 amino acids. With 5 bases clipped from V and 10 bases from J, the junction kept 8 bases outside the gene matches. The DNA for the CDR3 is TGTGCCAGCAGCACCGACAGGGGGCGAGGATCACCCCTCCACTTT. It yields the protein CASSTDRGRGSPLHF.

The V gene is TRBV14, the J gene TRBJ1-1; D might be TRBD1 (6 bases). Looked up from germline, CDR1 is SGHDN and CDR2 is FVKESK. This CDR3 has 14 amino acids. Trimming removed 1 base at V and 4 bases at J, with 10 bases between. CDR3 coding DNA: TGTGCCAGCAGCCAAGTGAAACAGGGCACTGAAGCTTTCTTT. Residues: CASSQVKQGTEAFF.

The table lists this clone with a count of one. This chain links TRBV6-6 with TRBJ1-2, with 8 positions matching TRBD1. The CDR3 runs to 15 residues. The V segment lost 2 bases and the J segment 7 bases; nucleotides outside the gene matches: 9. Germline lookup yields CDR1 MNHNY and CDR2 SVGAGI (reference sequence). The CDR3 is CASSYPSGQGGGYTF. CDR3 DNA sequence: TGTGCCAGCAGTTACCCGTCAGGACAGGGCGGTGGCTACACCTTC.

The CDR3, as DNA: TGTGCCAGCACCCTAGCGGGGGGGGAAACCCAGTACTTC. Residues: CASTLAGGETQYF. This sequence joins TRBV6-5 and TRBJ2-5, with TRBD2 matching over 12 bases. The germline gives CDR1 MNHEY, CDR2 SVGAGI. CDR3 length: 13 amino acids. V dropped 7 bases and J dropped 8; count of bases not matched to a gene: 5.

This rearrangement joins TRBV19 to TRBJ2-7; perhaps TRBD1 as D (5 bases). Germline assignment: CDR1 LNHDA and CDR2 SQIVND (reference sequence). The V and J ends lost 1 base and 2 bases respectively, with 12 bases between them. The CDR3 extends over 15 amino acids. The CDR3 sequence is CASSIGGDSPYEQYF. Here the CDR3 DNA reads TGTGCCAGTAGTATAGGAGGTGACAGCCCCTACGAGCAGTACTTC.

The genes are TRBV2 and TRBJ2-1; 10 nucleotides agree with TRBD2. With V trimmed by 0 bases and J by 4 bases, 9 bases remained unmatched. This CDR3 contains 18 residues. From germline, CDR1 is SNHLY and CDR2 FYNNEI. DNA for the CDR3: TGTGCCAGCAGTGAAGCCGGTACAGCGGGGGGGGTATACAATGAGCAGTTCTTC. It yields the protein CASSEAGTAGGVYNEQFF.

V gene TRBV5-1 combines with J gene TRBJ2-4; 12 bases fit TRBD1. There are 17 residues in the CDR3. Germline CDR1 reads SGHRS; CDR2 reads YFSETQ. The V segment lost 3 bases and the J segment 9 bases; nucleotides outside the gene matches: 13. Here the CDR3 DNA reads TGCGCCAGCAGCTCTCCCGGTGGGGGGACAGGGGGCGGCATTCAGTACTTC. Its protein product is CASSSPGGGTGGGIQYF.

The chain combines TRBV6-1 with TRBJ1-2, with 9 bases that match TRBD1. This CDR3 region has 16 residues. Germline trimming cut 1 base from V and 2 bases from J; bases unmatched to any gene: 5. CDR1 and CDR2 from the germline V gene are MNHNS and SASEGT. The chain's CDR3 is CASSEGGTGHNYGYTF. The CDR3 DNA reads as TGTGCCAGCAGTGAAGGAGGGACAGGGCACAACTATGGCTACACCTTC.

The chain combines TRBV29-1 with TRBJ1-6; TRBD1 matches at 9 bases. CDR3 size: 13 residues. Trimming at V came to 6 bases and at J to 5 bases, leaving 2 bases not matched to a gene. The germline CDR1 and CDR2 sequences are SQVTM and ANQGSEA. The chain's CDR3 is CSVGTGNNSPLHF. CDR3 DNA: TGCAGCGTGGGGACAGGGAATAATTCACCCCTCCACTTT.

This chain joins TRBV9 and TRBJ1-5; D is undetermined. The V end was cut by 0 bases, the J end by 3 bases, with 10 bases between. This CDR3 has 15 residues. CDR1 SGDLS and CDR2 YYNGEE come from the germline V gene. The CDR3 sequence is CASSVGAPFNQPQHF. The CDR3 DNA follows: TGTGCCAGCAGCGTAGGTGCGCCTTTCAATCAGCCCCAGCATTTT.

This chain links TRBV5-4 with TRBJ1-2; 7 bases map to TRBD1. Germline-derived CDR1 and CDR2 are SGHNT and YYREEE (reference sequence). The CDR3 is 14 amino acids. The V and J ends lost 7 bases and 4 bases, in that order; junction bases with no gene match: 10. The CDR3 here is CASSFDREVYGYTF. The CDR3 DNA is TGTGCCAGCTCCTTTGACAGGGAGGTCTATGGCTACACCTTC.

The V call is TRBV7-3, the J call TRBJ2-1, with TRBD2 matching over 11 bases. The CDR3 covers 14 residues. In germline, CDR1 is SGHTA, CDR2 FQGTGA. With V trimmed by 7 bases and J by 6 bases, 5 bases remained unmatched. The CDR3 sequence: CASNLGTSGNEQFF. The CDR3 bases are TGTGCCAGCAACCTGGGGACTAGCGGCAATGAGCAGTTCTTC.

The rearrangement uses TRBV4-2 and TRBJ1-2; tentative D call: TRBD1 (6 bases). The V end was cut by 2 bases, the J end by 7 bases, with 14 bases between. This CDR3 has 14 amino acids. Germline-derived CDR1 and CDR2 are LGHNA and YNFKEQ. The DNA for the CDR3 is TGTGCCAGCAGCCAAAGGACAGTGGGTGGTGGCTACACCTTC. Translation gives CASSQRTVGGGYTF.

This rearrangement joins TRBV4-2 to TRBJ2-1; D remains ambiguous. From germline, CDR1 is LGHNA and CDR2 YNFKEQ. The V gene lost 0 bases and the J gene lost 0 bases, with 12 bases spanning the gap. The CDR3 is made up of 17 amino acids. CDR3 nucleotides: TGTGCCAGCAGCCAAGAATTGGGCTCCTCCTCCTACAATGAGCAGTTCTTC. It is translated as CASSQELGSSSYNEQFF.

The chain links TRBV7-3 to TRBJ1-6; D might be TRBD1 (5 bases). The CDR3 spans 14 residues. Per the germline V gene, CDR1 is SGHTA and CDR2 is FQGTGA. The V and J ends lost 5 bases and 7 bases respectively, with 12 bases between them. The CDR3 is CASSPSGGNSPLHF. CDR3 sequence (DNA): TGTGCCAGCAGCCCTAGCGGGGGGAATTCACCCCTCCACTTT.

This chain connects TRBV12-5 to TRBJ2-7, with TRBD1 identical over 9 bases. Germline loops: CDR1 LGHNT, CDR2 FRNRAP. The J segment lost 3 bases and the V segment lost 7 bases, leaving 7 bases of the junction unmatched. The CDR3 runs 14 residues. CDR3 loop: CASATRTGDYEQYF. The CDR3 bases are TGTGCTAGTGCTACACGGACAGGGGACTACGAGCAGTACTTC.

The genes are TRBV7-9 and TRBJ1-1; tentative D call: TRBD1 (6 bases). V was clipped by 1 base and J by 1 base, with 7 bases between them. CDR3 length equals 14 residues. CDR1 is SEHNR and CDR2 is FQNEAQ in the germline V gene (reference sequence). In nucleotides, the CDR3 is TGTGCCAGCAGCTTAGGGACAGAGAACACTGAAGCTTTCTTT. It encodes CASSLGTENTEAFF.

V and J are TRBV27 and TRBJ2-3; TRBD1 aligns across 7 bases. The germline V gene encodes CDR1 MNHEY and CDR2 SMNVEV (reference sequence). Germline trimming cut 7 bases from V and 8 bases from J; bases unmatched to any gene: 9. The CDR3 is 13 amino acids. The DNA for the CDR3 is TGTGCCAGCACCACCGACAGGGCGCTTACGCAGTATTTT. It specifies CASTTDRALTQYF.

This chain connects TRBV5-1 to TRBJ1-2, with TRBD1 as a possible D gene (6 bases). Trimming pared 0 bases from V and 6 bases from J, leaving 12 bases between. Germline V gene data show CDR1 as SGHRS and CDR2 as YFSETQ. CDR3 length: 14 residues. The DNA for the CDR3 is TGCGCCAGCAGCTTGGATGCGGGGGGCGATGGCTACACCTTC. Protein: CASSLDAGGDGYTF.

On this clone itself: The sample contains more than one DNA sequence encoding this CDR3. The chain employs TRBV11-2 and TRBJ1-1, with 8 positions matching TRBD1. CDR1 and CDR2 from the germline V gene are SGHAT and FQNNGV. V lost 5 bases to trimming and J lost 4 bases; unmatched junction nucleotides: 6. The CDR3 spans 14 residues. CDR3 nucleotides: TGTGCCAGCAGCCTAGGACAGGGTGGCACTGAAGCTTTCTTT. It translates to CASSLGQGGTEAFF.

The J gene is TRBJ2-1, the V gene TRBV4-3; TRBD2 might be the D (6 bases). Germline V gene data show CDR1 as LGHNA and CDR2 as YSLEER. Trimming removed 4 bases at V and 6 bases at J, with 10 bases between. The CDR3 runs 13 residues. The CDR3: CASSRRRVNEQFF. In DNA, the CDR3 is TGCGCCAGCAGCCGTCGGAGGGTCAATGAGCAGTTCTTC.